What follows are 26 T cell receptor beta chains derived from one specimen sequenced in a study of early T cells in non-severe SARS-CoV-2 infection. TCRdb reprocessed the 5' RACE reads with MiXCR, giving one entry per CDR3 protein. This sample has tens of thousands of distinct CDR3 sequences, with roughly 7.1% found just once. Sequenced: whole blood. These receptors all come from an adult who was a healthcare worker with PCR-confirmed SARS-CoV-2 infection or an uninfected control (not recorded which).

This clonotype turned up a few times. One base away lies a much larger clone, so this may be a sequencing read error. The chain recombines TRBV11-3 with TRBJ2-3, with D uncertain. Between the trimmed V and J ends, which lost 2 bases and 4 bases, there was a span of 4 bases. Germline-derived CDR1 and CDR2 are SGHNT and YENEEA. This CDR3 contains 12 residues. The CDR3 DNA is TGTGCCAGCAGCTTAAGGGCAGATACGCAGTATTTT. Translation gives CASSLRADTQYF.

CDR3 bases: TGTGCCAGCAGTCCCGATAGCGGGGGGGTCACAGATACGCAGTATTTT. It specifies CASSPDSGGVTDTQYF. The chain joins TRBV12-3 or TRBV12-4 to TRBJ2-3, with 11 bases matching TRBD2. Losses at the gene ends were 5 bases for V and 2 bases for J; bases not matched to a gene: 6. There are 16 residues in the CDR3.

This clonotype has a handful of counts. V gene TRBV24-1 combines with J gene TRBJ1-5, with TRBD1 matching over 7 bases. This CDR3 comprises 12 residues. Per germline, CDR1 KGHDR and CDR2 SFDVKD. V lost 7 bases to trimming and J lost 5 bases; unmatched junction nucleotides: 1. The CDR3 nucleotides are TGTGCCACCAGCACAGGGGATCAGCCCCAGCATTTT. It codes for CATSTGDQPQHF.

This clonotype was counted many times. The chain carries TRBV4-1 and TRBJ2-2; D may be TRBD2 (6 bases). Looked up from germline, CDR1 is MGHRA and CDR2 is YSYEKL. The CDR3 sequence is 15 residues long. Trimming left V 1 base short and J 4 bases short, with 10 bases between. The CDR3 sequence: CASSQGRDFTGELFF. In nucleotides, the CDR3 is TGCGCCAGCAGCCAAGGCCGGGACTTCACCGGGGAGCTGTTTTTT.

The rearrangement joins TRBV12-3 or TRBV12-4 to TRBJ1-1; the D is unclear. CDR3 length: 13 amino acids. V shed 3 bases and J shed 6 bases, with 11 bases lying between them. The DNA for the CDR3 is TGTGCCAGCAGTTTGTTCGGCCTAGCTGAAGCTTTCTTT. This encodes CASSLFGLAEAFF.

This clonotype was seen at least ten times. The DNA of the CDR3 is TGCAGTGCTACAAGCTATGTACCAAAGAACATTCAGTACTTC. Translated: CSATSYVPKNIQYF. The rearrangement uses TRBV20-1 and TRBJ2-4; D is unclear. Trimming cost V 4 bases and J 7 bases, with 17 bases left between them. From germline, CDR1 is DFQATT and CDR2 SNEGSKA (reference sequence). This CDR3 spans 14 amino acids.

This clonotype came up a few times. The rearrangement joins TRBV12-3 or TRBV12-4 to TRBJ2-5; 12 nucleotides match TRBD2. J gave up 5 bases and V 6 bases, and 10 bases lay outside the gene matches. This CDR3 spans 16 amino acids. The CDR3 bases are TGTGCCAGCAGCACCCCGACTAGCGGGGGTTTGGAGACCCAGTACTTC. It translates to CASSTPTSGGLETQYF.

This clonotype appeared a few times. This rearrangement joins TRBV12-3 or TRBV12-4 to TRBJ1-2, with a weak D call TRBD1 (6 bases). This CDR3 is built from 12 residues. Deletions cut 6 bases from V and 4 bases from J, with 9 bases between. As DNA, the CDR3 is TGTGCCAGCAGCCTACAGGGCTATGGCTACACCTTC. Protein: CASSLQGYGYTF.

This clonotype was counted between two and nine times. This chain joins TRBV6-1 and TRBJ2-7; 9 nucleotides match TRBD1. The germline CDR1 and CDR2 sequences are MNHNS and SASEGT. V lost 6 bases and J lost 2; bases outside the gene matches: 5. This CDR3 is built from 14 residues. CDR3 coding DNA: TGTGCCAGCAGATCGACAGGGGGAACCTACGAGCAGTACTTC. It codes for CASRSTGGTYEQYF.

This clonotype turned up a few times. V gene TRBV7-8 combines with J gene TRBJ2-3; D possibly corresponds to TRBD1 (6 bases). The CDR3 runs 15 residues. Trimming removed 6 bases from V and 2 bases from J, with 15 bases in between. Germline V gives CDR1 SGHVS, CDR2 FQNEAQ. In nucleotides, the CDR3 is TGTGCCAGCAGTCACCAGGGGTACTCCACAGATACGCAGTATTTT. Protein sequence: CASSHQGYSTDTQYF.

This clonotype was counted a single time. The V and J genes are TRBV7-6 and TRBJ2-5, with 12 bases identical to TRBD2. The CDR3 sequence is 17 residues long. V trimming: 0 bases; J trimming: 1 base; junction bases outside the gene matches: 3. Germline V gene sequence: CDR1 SGHVS, CDR2 FNYEAQ. CDR3 DNA sequence: TGTGCCAGCAGCTTAGCGACTAGCGGGGGAACCCAAGAGACCCAGTACTTC. Protein sequence: CASSLATSGGTQETQYF.

This clonotype was detected only a few times. The chain links TRBV29-1 to TRBJ1-1, with 9 bases identical to TRBD1. The V segment lost 6 bases and the J segment 5 bases; nucleotides outside the gene matches: 10. CDR3 length: 14 residues. The germline V gene encodes CDR1 SQVTM and CDR2 ANQGSEA. The CDR3 nucleotides read TGCAGCGTCACAACAGGGGGCCAGTGGACTGAAGCTTTCTTT. Amino acids: CSVTTGGQWTEAFF.

In its sample, this clonotype was seen a few times. The chain combines TRBV2 with TRBJ2-3; D is perhaps TRBD2 (6 bases). Between the trimmed V and J ends, which lost 8 bases and 3 bases, there was a span of 12 bases. The length of the CDR3 is 13 residues. The V gene's germline CDR1 is SNHLY and CDR2 FYNNEI. The CDR3 reads CASGGERTDTQYF. The CDR3 coding sequence is TGTGCCAGCGGCGGGGAGAGGACAGATACGCAGTATTTT.

The table lists this clonotype with a few counts. J is TRBJ1-2 and V is TRBV7-2; 7 bases are a match to TRBD1. The CDR3 covers 14 residues. CDR1 and CDR2 from the germline V gene are SGHTA and FQGNSA. V was pared by 0 bases and J by 2 bases, with 0 bases of the junction left unmatched. CDR3 protein: CASSLATGNYGYTF. CDR3 DNA sequence: TGTGCCAGCAGCTTAGCGACAGGGAACTATGGCTACACCTTC.

This clonotype was counted at least ten times. This chain joins TRBV29-1 and TRBJ2-4; weak D call: TRBD1 (6 bases). CDR3 length: 15 amino acids. Trimming left V 3 bases short and J 0 bases short, with 12 bases between. Germline V gives CDR1 SQVTM, CDR2 ANQGSEA. The CDR3 loop is CSVEGAAVAKNIQYF. CDR3 DNA sequence: TGCAGCGTTGAGGGGGCGGCGGTAGCCAAAAACATTCAGTACTTC.

The sample holds many counts of this clonotype. V is TRBV9 and J is TRBJ1-1, with 9 nucleotides matching TRBD1. V trimming: 3 bases; J trimming: 6 bases; junction bases outside the gene matches: 9. The CDR3 is made up of 15 amino acids. CDR1 is SGDLS and CDR2 is YYNGEE in the germline V gene. This chain's CDR3 is CASSGPAGQGAEAFF. CDR3 DNA: TGTGCCAGCAGCGGCCCCGCGGGACAGGGCGCTGAAGCTTTCTTT.

This clonotype was recorded at least ten times. The chain links TRBV20-1 to TRBJ1-5; 8 nucleotides agree with TRBD1. Looked up from germline, CDR1 is DFQATT and CDR2 is SNEGSKA (reference sequence). The CDR3 covers 16 residues. V was clipped by 5 bases and J by 6 bases; unmatched bases: 15. This CDR3 is CSAGAPGGQGAQPQHF. The CDR3 DNA follows: TGCAGTGCTGGGGCCCCGGGAGGGCAGGGGGCTCAGCCCCAGCATTTT.

This clonotype was counted only a few times. The genes are TRBV20-1 and TRBJ2-3, with 12 bases lining up with TRBD2. J lost 0 bases, V lost 2 bases, and 6 bases had no gene match. CDR3 size: 17 residues. CDR1 is DFQATT and CDR2 is SNEGSKA in the germline V gene (reference sequence). Here the CDR3 reads CSARRLAGGPSTDTQYF. In DNA, the CDR3 is TGCAGTGCTAGACGGCTAGCGGGGGGGCCAAGCACAGATACGCAGTATTTT.

This clonotype has only a few counts. The chain carries TRBV19 and TRBJ2-3; 7 bases match TRBD1. The germline CDR1 and CDR2 sequences are LNHDA and SQIVND (reference sequence). The CDR3 is 18 amino acids. Germline trimming cut 8 bases from V and 5 bases from J; bases unmatched to any gene: 22. This chain's CDR3 is CASRGTHDRESWGDTQYF. DNA of the CDR3: TGTGCCAGTCGAGGGACCCACGACAGGGAAAGTTGGGGAGATACGCAGTATTTT.

This clonotype was picked up a small number of times. The chain couples TRBV6-2 or TRBV6-3 to TRBJ1-1; possible D gene TRBD1, 6 bases. Germline CDR1 and CDR2: MNHEY and SVGEGT. The V end was cut by 5 bases, the J end by 1 base, with 23 bases between. The CDR3 runs to 18 residues. CDR3 region: CASSLTHSPGQQNTEAFF. CDR3 in DNA: TGTGCCAGCAGTCTCACCCATAGCCCTGGACAGCAGAACACTGAAGCTTTCTTT.

This clonotype was recorded a few times. The chain uses TRBV5-1 and TRBJ2-6; D unresolved. The CDR3 sequence is 16 residues long. Germline loops: CDR1 SGHRS, CDR2 YFSETQ. Trimming took off 0 bases at V and 2 bases at J, with 9 bases between the two ends. The CDR3 loop reads CASSLDGQPGANVLTF. In nucleotides, the CDR3 is TGCGCCAGCAGCTTGGACGGGCAACCTGGGGCCAACGTCCTGACTTTC.

This rearrangement joins TRBV7-6 to TRBJ2-1; a weak D match, TRBD2 (5 bases). The germline V and J ends were trimmed by 1 base and 7 bases, with 11 bases remaining between them. This CDR3 spans 14 amino acids. Looked up from germline, CDR1 is SGHVS and CDR2 is FNYEAQ. The CDR3 nucleotides are TGTGCCAGCAGCTTAGGAGTAGGGAGAAATGAGCAGTTCTTC. Its translation is CASSLGVGRNEQFF. The complete variable domain, with remaining parts taken from reference TRBV7-6 and TRBJ2-1, reads GAGVSQSPRYKVTKRGQDVALRCDPISGHVSLYWYRQALGQGPEFLTYFNYEAQQDKSGLPNDRFSAERPEGSISTLTIQRTEQRDSAMYRCASSLGVGRNEQFFGPGTRLTVL.

This clonotype was counted a few times. The rearrangement uses TRBV28 and TRBJ2-7, with D perhaps TRBD1 or TRBD2 (5 bases each). The V end was cut by 6 bases, the J end by 6 bases, with 15 bases between. Germline V gene sequence: CDR1 MDHEN, CDR2 SYDVKM. The CDR3 is made up of 13 amino acids. CDR3 DNA sequence: TGTGCCAGCAGGCCAGGGACGTTCTCCGAGCAGTACTTC. Translation gives CASRPGTFSEQYF.

This clonotype was seen more than once but under ten times. V and J are TRBV9 and TRBJ2-2; the D is unclear. This CDR3 is 14 amino acids long. Germline CDR1 reads SGDLS; CDR2 reads YYNGEE. The V gene lost 0 bases and the J gene lost 1 base, with 4 bases spanning the gap. The CDR3 DNA sequence: TGTGCCAGCAGCGTAGATGGGAACACCGGGGAGCTGTTTTTT. It is translated as CASSVDGNTGELFF. The full variable domain, its missing parts supplied by reference TRBV9 and TRBJ2-2, is DSGVTQTPKHLITATGQRVTLRCSPRSGDLSVYWYQQSLDQGLQFLIQYYNGEERAKGNILERFSAQQFPDLHSELNLSSLELGDSALYFCASSVDGNTGELFFGEGSRLTVL.

At least ten counts were recorded for this clonotype. The rearrangement joins TRBV29-1 to TRBJ1-2, with a tentative D call TRBD1 (5 bases). Trimming took 7 bases from V and 3 from J, leaving 15 bases between them. Germline V gene lookup returns CDR1 SQVTM and CDR2 ANQGSEA. The CDR3 has 13 residues. For the CDR3, the DNA is TGCAGCGCCGGACTAGGGACGGACTATGGCTACACCTTC. Protein product: CSAGLGTDYGYTF. Variable domain in full (rest from reference TRBV29-1 and TRBJ1-2): SAVISQKPSRDICQRGTSLTIQCQVDSQVTMMFWYRQQPGQSLTLIATANQGSEATYESGFVIDKFPISRPNLTFSTLTVSNMSPEDSSIYLCSAGLGTDYGYTFGSGTRLTVV.

This chain joins TRBV14 and TRBJ2-6; D gene unclear. Trimming removed 8 bases from V and 2 bases from J, with 7 bases in between. CDR1 SGHDN and CDR2 FVKESK come from the germline V gene. CDR3 size: 13 residues. This CDR3 reads CASRPAGANVLTF. For the CDR3, the DNA is TGTGCCAGCCGACCAGCTGGGGCCAACGTCCTGACTTTC. The complete variable domain, with remaining parts taken from reference TRBV14 and TRBJ2-6, reads EAGVTQFPSHSVIEKGQTVTLRCDPISGHDNLYWYRRVMGKEIKFLLHFVKESKQDESGMPNNRFLAERTGGTYSTLKVQPAELEDSGVYFCASRPAGANVLTFGAGSRLTVL.